The sequence of this TCR beta chain was determined in a study of T cell responses to AZD1222 COVID-19 vaccine (TCRdb year 2021). Concerning the study at large: Because spike-specific TCR depth and breadth did not differ between the two schedules, AZD1222 recipients who got a second dose at roughly 4 weeks were pooled with those who got a second dose at roughly 12 weeks. Enrollment into the trials was organized by age into subgroups of 18-55, 56-69 and 70-plus years, and those subgroups contained 148, 28 and 57 TCR-sequenced participants, respectively. TCR sequencing covered approximately 230 trial participants: 200 to 220 given two doses of AZD1222 and around 26 given two doses of MenACWY control vaccine. Study-wide findings and limitations: The whole spike protein was spanned by vaccine-associated CD4 TCRs, and dominant responses were seen in regions 160-218 and 743-854. Conclusions about previously exposed vaccinees are limited because only six or seven AZD1222 recipients were SARS-CoV-2 seropositive at baseline. A significant rise in spike-specific TCR breadth and depth was observed after two AZD1222 doses relative to day 0 and relative to MenACWY recipients. Most participants were white British and females outnumbered males, and the authors suggested that clonal diversity may have been underestimated. In the small 56-69-year group, the increase in depth fell short of significance, most likely because of low power. No day 14 peak-response samples were available, so repertoires were characterized only after the peak T cell response. Epitopes outside the regions mutated in the B.1.351 and B.1.1.7 variants were reportedly recognized by nearly half of the unique spike-specific TCRs.

The sample's time point label, in plain terms: baseline before first vaccination. Vaccinee samples were obtained from the UK trials COV001 and COV002, which included a single-blind randomized controlled phase 2/3 trial of AZD1222 (ChAdOx1 nCoV-19) in healthy adults. For TCRbeta chain sequencing, PBMC samples from trial participants were taken at day 0 and at day 28 after the second dose. In regard to this clone: Its antigen target is currently unknown. The sample holds no much larger clone one base away, and base qualities are not on file.

The CDR3 regions of human TCRbeta chains were analyzed by immunosequencing. The authors' analysis ran thus. Repertoire TCRs were checked for matches against a reference library of SARS-CoV-2-specific TCRs that had been generated using the MIRA antigen-specificity platform. Breadth meant the fraction of unique TCRs that were SARS-CoV-2-associated, whereas depth meant the fraction of total T cells that were SARS-CoV-2-associated. Each spike-specific TCR was assigned to its reactive spike region and to a CD4 or CD8 class using the MIRA data. Log10-transformed breadth and depth values were compared by one-way ANOVA with Sidak's multiple comparisons tests. Sourced from immuneACCESS, this table was stored by TCRdb with only in-frame sequences that have V and J called. A share of the clones is absent; for the studies checked, an unresolved V gene accounts for under half, and the remainder has no known explanation. That table gives V, J and clone size, and the DNA gave D and trimming. The table for this sample lists around 200,000 clones; around 90% of them were counted only once. The top ten clones comprise roughly 0.5% of the sample.

This receptor was identified in an adult in good health. This specimen consisted of peripheral blood, obtained on day 0 of AZD1222 vaccination.

The CDR3 loop reads CASSETTSGIGQFF. In nucleotides, the sequence is TGTGCCAGCAGCGAGACGACTAGCGGGATTGGGCAGTTCTTC. The chain links TRBV7-2 with TRBJ2-1, and TRBD2 matches 11 of the central bases. The CDR3 runs 14 amino acids, cysteine and phenylalanine included. Just CDR3 DNA is preserved here, 42 bases in frame from base 1. V is pruned by 5 bases and J by 12 bases, leaving 9 bases of the junction without a gene match. The germline V gene encodes CDR1 SGHTA and CDR2 FQGNSA.